Below, 14 T cell receptor beta chains from the same sample are listed, as sequenced in a study of graft-versus-host responses after intestinal transplantation. Generated by immunoSEQ multiplex PCR, the TCRdb table keeps only in-frame clones and is missing some. Of around 76,000 clones in the sample, approximately 96% were seen once. These receptors lack a known antigen. The input for sequencing was unstimulated CD8+ T cells sorted from spleen or lymph node cells, taken before intestinal transplant. The receptors stem from a human donor who received an intestinal transplant.

The chain employs TRBV9 and TRBJ2-1; TRBD2 aligns across 13 bases. The CDR3 is 16 amino acids. V shed 7 bases, J shed 5 bases, and the junction held 9 bases outside the gene matches. Germline V CDR1 and CDR2: SGDLS, YYNGEE. Here the CDR3 DNA reads TGTGCCAGCTCGGCTGGGACTAGCGGGACCGACAATGAGCAGTTCTTC. Residues: CASSAGTSGTDNEQFF.

The count of this clone is one. V is TRBV11-2 and J is TRBJ2-1; 9 bases match TRBD2. V shed 0 bases and J 7 bases; nucleotides not matched to a gene: 4. Germline V gives CDR1 SGHAT, CDR2 FQNNGV. CDR3 length equals 15 residues. The CDR3, as DNA: TGTGCCAGCAGCTTAGATACTAGCGGGCATAATGAGCAGTTCTTC. Translated, it gives CASSLDTSGHNEQFF. Full variable domain (remainder filled in from reference TRBV11-2 and TRBJ2-1): EAGVAQSPRYKIIEKRQSVAFWCNPISGHATLYWYQQILGQGPKLLIQFQNNGVVDDSQLPKDRFSAERLKGVDSTLKIQPAKLEDSAVYLCASSLDTSGHNEQFFGPGTRLTVL.

The genes are TRBV28 and TRBJ2-2, with 9 bases aligning to TRBD2. The CDR3 totals 15 residues. In germline, CDR1 is MDHEN, CDR2 SYDVKM. Trimming took 5 bases from V and 3 from J; bases not matched to a gene: 4. CDR3 protein: CASSPLAGYTGELFF. The CDR3 DNA reads TGTGCCAGCAGTCCTCTAGCGGGGTACACCGGGGAGCTGTTTTTT.

CDR3 DNA sequence: TGTGCCAGCAGCTTATTGGGGTTTGGGCCAGATACGCAGTATTTT. Translated, it gives CASSLLGFGPDTQYF. This chain joins TRBV5-6 and TRBJ2-3, with D hard to call. Trimming stripped 2 bases from V and 4 bases from J, with 14 bases between. CDR3 length equals 15 residues. CDR1 is SGHDT, CDR2 YYEEEE, per germline. Drawing the rest from reference TRBV5-6 and TRBJ2-3, the complete variable domain is DAGVTQSPTHLIKTRGQQVTLRCSPKSGHDTVSWYQQALGQGPQFIFQYYEEEERQRGNFPDRFSGHQFPNYSSELNVNALLLGDSALYLCASSLLGFGPDTQYFGPGTRLTVL.

The gene calls are TRBV2 and TRBJ2-3, with D possibly matching TRBD1 (6 bases). The CDR3 runs to 12 residues. V was cut by 10 bases and J by 0 bases, with 8 bases left in between. Germline V gene data show CDR1 as SNHLY and CDR2 as FYNNEI. Here the CDR3 DNA reads TGTGCCACACAGGGTAGCACAGATACGCAGTATTTT. Protein sequence: CATQGSTDTQYF.

This sequence joins TRBV27 and TRBJ1-1; maybe TRBD1 (5 bases). Between the trimmed V and J ends, which lost 1 base and 0 bases, there was a span of 18 bases. The CDR3 extends over 18 amino acids. Germline V lookup: CDR1 MNHEY, CDR2 SMNVEV (reference sequence). The CDR3 region is CASSLLSGPNSLNTEAFF. The CDR3 coding sequence is TGTGCCAGCAGTTTATTATCGGGGCCTAATTCCTTGAACACTGAAGCTTTCTTT.

The chain combines TRBV18 with TRBJ2-5; the D is unclear. Germline lookup yields CDR1 KGHSH and CDR2 LQKENI. V was clipped by 7 bases and J by 1 base, with 22 bases between them. CDR3 length: 17 residues. CDR3 bases: TGTGCCAGCTACCCAGGACCCCCCGCGATCAGCCAAGAGACCCAGTACTTC. Residues: CASYPGPPAISQETQYF.

The V call is TRBV6-1, the J call TRBJ2-7, with D perhaps TRBD2 (6 bases). The CDR3 extends over 13 amino acids. The ends were cut back, 5 bases at V and 2 bases at J, with 10 bases in the middle. CDR1 MNHNS and CDR2 SASEGT come from the germline V gene. The CDR3 loop reads CASSLGTPYEQYF. CDR3 in DNA: TGTGCCAGCAGTCTCGGGACTCCCTACGAGCAGTACTTC.

This sequence joins TRBV15 and TRBJ2-1; tentative D call: TRBD1 (6 bases). Germline CDR1 LNHNV, CDR2 YYDKDF (reference sequence). This CDR3 contains 15 residues. V was trimmed by 5 bases and J by 8 bases, leaving 19 bases between them. CDR3 protein: CATSGPTGLEHEQFF. As DNA, the CDR3 is TGTGCCACCAGCGGCCCAACAGGGCTCGAACATGAGCAGTTCTTC. Filled out from reference TRBV15 and TRBJ2-1, the complete variable domain reads DAMVIQNPRYQVTQFGKPVTLSCSQTLNHNVMYWYQQKSSQAPKLLFHYYDKDFNNEADTPDNFQSRRPNTSFCFLDIRSPGLGDTAMYLCATSGPTGLEHEQFFGPGTRLTVL.

The genes are TRBV6-6 and TRBJ1-4; no clear D gene. The CDR3 is 11 amino acids. CDR1 MNHNY and CDR2 SVGAGI come from the germline V gene (reference sequence). Trimming removed 2 bases at V and 6 bases at J, with 1 base between. CDR3 sequence: CASSYDEKLFF. For the CDR3, the DNA is TGTGCCAGCAGTTACGATGAAAAACTGTTTTTT.

J is TRBJ1-5 and V is TRBV15; 7 bases line up with TRBD1. Germline loops: CDR1 LNHNV, CDR2 YYDKDF (reference sequence). With V trimmed by 0 bases and J by 4 bases, 3 bases remained unmatched. The CDR3 covers 15 residues. CDR3 loop: CATSRDGQENQPQHF. CDR3 nucleotide sequence: TGTGCCACCAGCAGAGACGGACAGGAGAATCAGCCCCAGCATTTT.

This chain uses TRBV9 with TRBJ1-2; D is unclear. Looked up from germline, CDR1 is SGDLS and CDR2 is YYNGEE. Trimming left V 0 bases short and J 0 bases short, with 9 bases between. The CDR3 covers 15 residues. CDR3 bases: TGTGCCAGCAGCGTAGAGGCCAGCGCTAACTATGGCTACACCTTC. It encodes CASSVEASANYGYTF.

The rearrangement uses TRBV30 and TRBJ2-7, with TRBD2 matching over 9 bases. The J segment lost 4 bases and the V segment lost 4 bases, leaving 17 bases of the junction unmatched. CDR1 is GTSNPN, CDR2 SVGIG, per germline (reference sequence). The CDR3 is 17 residues long. CDR3 protein: CAWNKDRVLAGVYEQYF. CDR3 bases: TGTGCCTGGAACAAAGATCGGGTTTTAGCGGGAGTGTACGAGCAGTACTTC.

DNA of the CDR3: TGTGCCAGCAGTTTAGGAACGGATCAGCCCCAGCATTTT. Residues: CASSLGTDQPQHF. The chain uses TRBV27 and TRBJ1-5; D is unclear. Deletions cut 2 bases from V and 5 bases from J, with 7 bases between. In germline, CDR1 is MNHEY, CDR2 SMNVEV (reference sequence). The CDR3 totals 13 residues.